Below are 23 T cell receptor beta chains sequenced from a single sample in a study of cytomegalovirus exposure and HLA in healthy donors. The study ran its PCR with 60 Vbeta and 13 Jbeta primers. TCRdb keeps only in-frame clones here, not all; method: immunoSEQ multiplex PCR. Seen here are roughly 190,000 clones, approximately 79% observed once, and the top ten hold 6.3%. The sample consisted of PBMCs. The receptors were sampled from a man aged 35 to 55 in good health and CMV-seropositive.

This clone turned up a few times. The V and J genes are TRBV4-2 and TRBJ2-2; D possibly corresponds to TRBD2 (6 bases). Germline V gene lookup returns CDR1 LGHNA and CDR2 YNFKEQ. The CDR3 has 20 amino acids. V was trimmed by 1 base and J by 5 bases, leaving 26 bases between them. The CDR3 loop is CASSQGSLESGTEMTGELFF. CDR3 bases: TGTGCCAGCAGCCAAGGGTCATTAGAGTCAGGGACTGAAATGACCGGGGAGCTGTTTTTT.

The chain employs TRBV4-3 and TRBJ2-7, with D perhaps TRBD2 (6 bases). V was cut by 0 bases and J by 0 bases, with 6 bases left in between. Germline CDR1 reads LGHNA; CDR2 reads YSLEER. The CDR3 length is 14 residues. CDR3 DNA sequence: TGCGCCAGCAGCCAAGACGGGAGCTCCTACGAGCAGTACTTC. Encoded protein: CASSQDGSSYEQYF.

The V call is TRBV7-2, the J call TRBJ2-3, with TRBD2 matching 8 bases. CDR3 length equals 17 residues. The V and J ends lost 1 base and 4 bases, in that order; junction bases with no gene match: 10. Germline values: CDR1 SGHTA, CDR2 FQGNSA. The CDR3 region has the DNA TGTGCCAGCAGCTTAGTAGCGGCGGGGGGTTACTCAGATACGCAGTATTTT. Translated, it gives CASSLVAAGGYSDTQYF.

CDR3 loop: CASSQEGTGSGEQFF. CDR3 DNA: TGCGCCAGCAGCCAAGAGGGAACAGGGAGCGGTGAGCAGTTCTTC. This chain joins TRBV4-3 and TRBJ2-1; TRBD1 might be the D (6 bases). The CDR3 spans 15 residues. V was clipped by 0 bases and J by 9 bases, with 15 bases between them. In germline, CDR1 is LGHNA, CDR2 YSLEER.

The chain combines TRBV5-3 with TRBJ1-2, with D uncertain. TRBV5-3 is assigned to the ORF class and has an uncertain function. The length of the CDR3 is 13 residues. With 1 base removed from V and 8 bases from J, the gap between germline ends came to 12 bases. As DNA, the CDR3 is TGTGCCAGAAGCTTGTTTCACCGGTCGGGCTACACCTTC. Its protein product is CARSLFHRSGYTF.

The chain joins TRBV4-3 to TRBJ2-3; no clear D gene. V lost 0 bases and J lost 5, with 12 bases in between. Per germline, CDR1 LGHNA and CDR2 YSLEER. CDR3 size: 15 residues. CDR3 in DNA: TGCGCCAGCAGCCAAGAAGATTGGTCCAGAGATACGCAGTATTTT. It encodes CASSQEDWSRDTQYF.

CDR3 region: CATSTQDRSNQPQHF. CDR3 nucleotides: TGTGCCACCAGCACCCAGGACAGAAGCAATCAGCCCCAGCATTTT. V gene TRBV15 combines with J gene TRBJ1-5, with D perhaps matching TRBD1 (6 bases). The CDR3 extends over 15 amino acids. Trimming removed 4 bases at V and 1 base at J, with 11 bases between. Germline lookup yields CDR1 LNHNV and CDR2 YYDKDF (reference sequence).

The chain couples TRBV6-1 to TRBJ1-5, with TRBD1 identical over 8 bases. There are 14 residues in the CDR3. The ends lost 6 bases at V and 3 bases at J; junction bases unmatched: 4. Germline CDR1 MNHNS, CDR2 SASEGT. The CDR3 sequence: CASRGQVTNQPQHF. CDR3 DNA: TGTGCCAGCAGGGGACAGGTGACCAATCAGCCCCAGCATTTT.

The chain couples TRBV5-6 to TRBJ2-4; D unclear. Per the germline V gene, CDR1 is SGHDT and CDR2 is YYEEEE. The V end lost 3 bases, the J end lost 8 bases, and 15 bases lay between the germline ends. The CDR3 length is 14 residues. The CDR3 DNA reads TGTGCCAGCAGCTCCCAATCTACCTCGGACATTCAGTACTTC. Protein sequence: CASSSQSTSDIQYF.

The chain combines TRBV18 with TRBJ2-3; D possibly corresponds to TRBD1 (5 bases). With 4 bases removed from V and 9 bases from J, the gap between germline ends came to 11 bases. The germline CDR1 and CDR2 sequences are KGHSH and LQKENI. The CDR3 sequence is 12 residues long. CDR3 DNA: TGTGCCAGCTCACTAAAGGGGTGGACGCAGTATTTT. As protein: CASSLKGWTQYF.

The CDR3 sequence: CASSQDSYEQYF. DNA for the CDR3: TGTGCCAGTAGCCAAGACAGCTACGAGCAGTACTTC. This rearrangement joins TRBV19 to TRBJ2-7; a weak D match, TRBD1 (5 bases). In germline, CDR1 is LNHDA, CDR2 SQIVND (reference sequence). This CDR3 spans 12 amino acids. V was shortened by 6 bases and J by 3 bases, with 9 bases between the two germline ends. Complete variable domain (other parts from reference TRBV19 and TRBJ2-7): DGGITQSPKYLFRKEGQNVTLSCEQNLNHDAMYWYRQDPGQGLRLIYYSQIVNDFQKGDIAEGYSVSREKKESFPLTVTSAQKNPTAFYLCASSQDSYEQYFGPGTRLTVT.

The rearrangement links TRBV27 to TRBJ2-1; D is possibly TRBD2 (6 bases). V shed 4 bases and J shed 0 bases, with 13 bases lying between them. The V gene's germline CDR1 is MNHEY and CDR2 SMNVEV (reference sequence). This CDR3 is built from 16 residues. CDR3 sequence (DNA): TGTGCCAGCAGTTCAGGGACTCCCAGCTCCTACAATGAGCAGTTCTTC. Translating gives CASSSGTPSSYNEQFF.

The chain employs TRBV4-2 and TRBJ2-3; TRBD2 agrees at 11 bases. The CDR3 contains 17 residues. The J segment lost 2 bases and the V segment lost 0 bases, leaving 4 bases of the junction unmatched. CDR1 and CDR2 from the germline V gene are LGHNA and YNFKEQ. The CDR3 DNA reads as TGTGCCAGCAGCCAAGAACTAGCGGGGGATTACACAGATACGCAGTATTTT. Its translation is CASSQELAGDYTDTQYF.

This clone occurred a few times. The DNA of the CDR3 is TGTGCCAGCAGCCGAGGACTAGCGGCAAGCACAGATACGCAGTATTTT. This translates into CASSRGLAASTDTQYF. This chain connects TRBV7-9 to TRBJ2-3, with TRBD2 identical over 10 bases. V was pared by 5 bases and J by 0 bases, with 5 bases of the junction left unmatched. The CDR3 has 16 amino acids. CDR1 is SEHNR and CDR2 is FQNEAQ in the germline V gene (reference sequence). Looking up the rest from reference TRBV7-9 and TRBJ2-3 gives the full variable domain: DTGVSQNPRHKITKRGQNVTFRCDPISEHNRLYWYRQTLGQGPEFLTYFQNEAQLEKSRLLSDRFSAERPKGSFSTLEIQRTEQGDSAMYLCASSRGLAASTDTQYFGPGTRLTVL.

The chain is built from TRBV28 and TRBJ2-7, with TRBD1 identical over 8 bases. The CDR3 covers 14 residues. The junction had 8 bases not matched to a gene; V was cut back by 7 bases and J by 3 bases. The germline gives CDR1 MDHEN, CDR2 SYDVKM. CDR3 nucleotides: TGTGCCAGCACCTTCTGGACAGGGAGCTACGAGCAGTACTTC. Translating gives CASTFWTGSYEQYF.

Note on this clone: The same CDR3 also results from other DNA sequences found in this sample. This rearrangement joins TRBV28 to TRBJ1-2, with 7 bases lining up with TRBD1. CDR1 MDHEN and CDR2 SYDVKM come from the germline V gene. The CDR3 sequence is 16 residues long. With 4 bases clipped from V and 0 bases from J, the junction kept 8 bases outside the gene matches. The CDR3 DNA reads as TGTGCCAGCAGTTCCACTAGACAGGGACCTAACTATGGCTACACCTTC. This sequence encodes CASSSTRQGPNYGYTF.

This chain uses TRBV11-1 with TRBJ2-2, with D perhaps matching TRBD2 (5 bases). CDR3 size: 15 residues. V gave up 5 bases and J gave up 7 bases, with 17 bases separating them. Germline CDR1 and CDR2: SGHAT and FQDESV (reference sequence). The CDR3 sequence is CASSRVARAGGELFF. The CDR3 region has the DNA TGTGCCAGCAGCCGCGTTGCGAGGGCAGGCGGGGAGCTGTTTTTT.

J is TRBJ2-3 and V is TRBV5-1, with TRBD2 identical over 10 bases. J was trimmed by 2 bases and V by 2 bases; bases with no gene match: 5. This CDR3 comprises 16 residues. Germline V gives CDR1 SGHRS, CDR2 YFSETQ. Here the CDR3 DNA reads TGCGCCAGCAGCTTTGCTAGCGGGGGAATCACAGATACGCAGTATTTT. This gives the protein CASSFASGGITDTQYF.

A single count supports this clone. The CDR3 region is CASSPERLQPQHF. The CDR3 DNA is TGTGCCAGCTCACCTGAAAGACTTCAGCCCCAGCATTTT. The V call is TRBV18, the J call TRBJ1-5; D is uncertain. The CDR3 totals 13 residues. Trimming cost V 3 bases and J 6 bases, with 9 bases left between them. Germline CDR1 reads KGHSH; CDR2 reads LQKENI.

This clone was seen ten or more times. The CDR3 DNA sequence: TGTGCCAGTAGTGGGGCGGCAGGTCCAGATACGCAGTATTTT. It specifies CASSGAAGPDTQYF. The rearrangement links TRBV19 to TRBJ2-3; tentatively, D is TRBD1 (5 bases). Deletions cut 5 bases from V and 4 bases from J, with 13 bases between. CDR1 LNHDA and CDR2 SQIVND come from the germline V gene (reference sequence). The CDR3 contains 14 residues.

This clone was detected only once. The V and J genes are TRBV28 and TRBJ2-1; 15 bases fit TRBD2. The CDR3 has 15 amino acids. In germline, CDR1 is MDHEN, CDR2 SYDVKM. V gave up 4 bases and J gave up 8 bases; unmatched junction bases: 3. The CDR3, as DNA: TGTGCCAGCAGTTCGGGACTAGCGGGGGGCCATGAGCAGTTCTTC. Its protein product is CASSSGLAGGHEQFF. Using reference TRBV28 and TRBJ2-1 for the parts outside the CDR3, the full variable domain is DVKVTQSSRYLVKRTGEKVFLECVQDMDHENMFWYRQDPGLGLRLIYFSYDVKMKEKGDIPEGYSVSREKKERFSLILESASTNQTSMYLCASSSGLAGGHEQFFGPGTRLTVL.

The CDR3 protein is CASSLGPTRKAGELFF. The CDR3 coding sequence is TGTGCCAGCAGCTTGGGGCCGACACGGAAGGCCGGGGAGCTGTTTTTT. The chain employs TRBV5-6 and TRBJ2-2, with D unresolved. Per the germline V gene, CDR1 is SGHDT and CDR2 is YYEEEE. This CDR3 is 16 amino acids long. Trimming took 0 bases from V and 6 from J, leaving 15 bases between them.

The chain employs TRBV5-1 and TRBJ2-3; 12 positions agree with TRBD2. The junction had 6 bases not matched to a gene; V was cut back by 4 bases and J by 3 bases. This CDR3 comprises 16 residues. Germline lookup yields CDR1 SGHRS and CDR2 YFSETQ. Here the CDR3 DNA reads TGCGCCAGCAGCCCAGGACTAGCGGGGTTGACAGATACGCAGTATTTT. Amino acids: CASSPGLAGLTDTQYF.